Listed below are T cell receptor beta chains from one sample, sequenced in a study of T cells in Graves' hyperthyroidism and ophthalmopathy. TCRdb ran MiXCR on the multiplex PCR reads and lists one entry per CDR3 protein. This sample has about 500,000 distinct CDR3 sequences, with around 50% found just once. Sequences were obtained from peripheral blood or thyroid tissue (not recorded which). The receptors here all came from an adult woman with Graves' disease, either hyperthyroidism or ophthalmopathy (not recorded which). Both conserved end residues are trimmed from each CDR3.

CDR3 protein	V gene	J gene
ASSASSLVSYEQY	TRBV19	TRBJ2-7
ASSYRGENTEAF	TRBV7-6	TRBJ1-1
ASSLAASLNQPQH	TRBV5-6	TRBJ1-5
ASSPGTGTINTEAF	TRBV7-2	TRBJ1-1
ASSLLMAEIYEQY	TRBV5-6	TRBJ2-7
ASSPSASGSSVGTGELF	TRBV19	TRBJ2-2
SVVRVYGYT	TRBV29-1	TRBJ1-2
ASSQTVNYGYT	TRBV7-9	TRBJ1-2
ASSLGQGNHEQY	TRBV5-1	TRBJ2-7
ASSLDTGTYEQY	TRBV7-2	TRBJ2-7
ASSLGGSAAGELF	TRBV12-3/TRBV12-4	TRBJ2-2
ASSSSIPHGYT	TRBV7-2	TRBJ1-2
ASSLILREFHEQY	TRBV5-5	TRBJ2-7
ASSPSRMGGGANVLT	TRBV7-8	TRBJ2-6
ASSQDTGLGSYT	TRBV14	TRBJ1-2
SVTVRGFGGYT	TRBV29-1	TRBJ1-2
ATSDRGLNQPQH	TRBV24-1	TRBJ1-5
SASQGAYEKLF	TRBV20-1	TRBJ1-4
SARDLRGGSNSPLH	TRBV20-1	TRBJ1-6
ASSLRDSYEQY	TRBV28	TRBJ2-7
ASNTRQGELSGANVLT	TRBV5-4	TRBJ2-6
SARVGHRHSPLH	TRBV20-1	TRBJ1-6
AISDVDRGQLF	TRBV10-3	TRBJ1-4
ASRTTVSSQPQH	TRBV6-5	TRBJ1-5
ASSEGQDTQY	TRBV2	TRBJ2-3
ASSIRDNTEAF	TRBV9	TRBJ1-1
SANLDGMNTEAF	TRBV20-1	TRBJ1-1
AISGTGELF	TRBV10-3	TRBJ2-2
SVVQGVSGFQETQY	TRBV29-1	TRBJ2-5